A selection of T cell receptor beta chains follows, all from one sample in a study of blood T cell repertoires in COVID-19. The table came from immunoSEQ multiplex PCR; TCRdb's copy has only in-frame clones and leaves some out. The table shows just over 60,000 clones, with roughly 84% occurring only once. Material for sequencing was peripheral blood. Receptors were obtained from an elderly woman with active or convalescent COVID-19. CDR3s include the opening cysteine and the closing phenylalanine or tryptophan. The D gene is left open where the match is weak.

v_gene,d_gene,j_gene,CDR3nt,CDR3aa
TRBV5-6,NA,TRBJ1-2,TGTGCCAGCAGCTGGCTTGCCTATGGCTACACCTTC,CASSWLAYGYTF
TRBV27,NA,TRBJ1-5,TGTGCCAGCAGTTTGTTCAGGGGATCAGTCCAGCCCCAGCATTTT,CASSLFRGSVQPQHF
TRBV11-2,NA,TRBJ1-6,TGTGCCAGCAGCTCCGATCGGGGGGGTTTTTCACCCCTCCACTTT,CASSSDRGGFSPLHF
TRBV3-1/TRBV3-2,TRBD1,TRBJ2-7,TGTGCCAGCAGCCAATCAACAGGGGCCAGCTCCTACGAGCAGTACTTC,CASSQSTGASSYEQYF
TRBV18,NA,TRBJ2-2,TGTGCCAGCTCACCTAGGACAGCGAACACCGGGGAGCTGTTTTTT,CASSPRTANTGELFF
TRBV9,NA,TRBJ1-1,TGTGCCAGCAGTTTTGGAGGCCACACTGAAGCTTTCTTT,CASSFGGHTEAFF
TRBV29-1,NA,TRBJ2-6,TGCAGCGTTGAGAGCTCTGGGGCCAACGTCCTGACTTTC,CSVESSGANVLTF
TRBV30,TRBD1,TRBJ1-1,TGTGCCACACGGGACAGGGGGAACACTGAAGCTTTCTTT,CATRDRGNTEAFF
TRBV5-4,NA,TRBJ1-2,TGTGCCAGCAGCTTGGCCGGGAGGGGCGCGGTTGGCTACACCTTC,CASSLAGRGAVGYTF
TRBV7-3,TRBD1,TRBJ1-2,TGTGCCAGCAGCCCGGGGGGGACAGTTGAGTATGGCTACACCTTC,CASSPGGTVEYGYTF